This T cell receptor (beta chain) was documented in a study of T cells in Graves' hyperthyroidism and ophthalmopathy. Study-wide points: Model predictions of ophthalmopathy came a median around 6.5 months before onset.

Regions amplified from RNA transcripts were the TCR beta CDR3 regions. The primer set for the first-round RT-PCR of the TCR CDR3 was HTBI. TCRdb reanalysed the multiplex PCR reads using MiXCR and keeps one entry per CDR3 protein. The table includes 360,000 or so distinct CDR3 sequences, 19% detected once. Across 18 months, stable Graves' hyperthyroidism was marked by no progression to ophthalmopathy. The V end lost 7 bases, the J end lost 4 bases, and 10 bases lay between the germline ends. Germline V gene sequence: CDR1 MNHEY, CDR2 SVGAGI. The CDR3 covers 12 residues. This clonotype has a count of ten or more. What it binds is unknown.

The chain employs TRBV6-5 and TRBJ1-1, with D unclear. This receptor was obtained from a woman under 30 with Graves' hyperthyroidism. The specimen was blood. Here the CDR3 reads CASNPDGTEAFF. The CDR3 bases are TGTGCCAGCAACCCGGACGGCACTGAAGCTTTCTTT.